A single sample gave rise to the 5 T cell receptor beta chains below, sequenced in a study of shared clonotypes between healthy human individuals. The protocol was immunoSEQ multiplex PCR, while the TCRdb copy is restricted to in-frame clones and leaves out a portion. This table has hundreds of thousands of clones, around 74% appearing once. Material: memory CD4+ T cells sorted from blood. Subset here: CD45RA-negative fraction. The origin of the receptors is a woman aged 25 to 45 in good health.

V usage is TRBV11-1 and J usage is TRBJ2-5, with TRBD2 identical over 8 bases. CDR1 is SGHAT and CDR2 is FQDESV in the germline V gene (reference sequence). The length of the CDR3 is 14 residues. The junction had 7 bases not matched to a gene; V was cut back by 8 bases and J by 2 bases. The CDR3 loop reads CASGASGLQETQYF. The CDR3, as DNA: TGTGCCAGCGGGGCTAGCGGGCTACAAGAGACCCAGTACTTC.

This chain joins TRBV4-1 and TRBJ1-2; the D is unclear. CDR1 and CDR2 (germline): MGHRA, YSYEKL. This CDR3 comprises 15 residues. Between the trimmed V and J ends, which lost 0 bases and 8 bases, there was a span of 16 bases. The CDR3 loop is CASSQDRVGSYGYTF. In DNA, the CDR3 is TGCGCCAGCAGCCAAGATCGAGTGGGGAGTTACGGCTACACCTTC.

J is TRBJ2-7 and V is TRBV14; D may be TRBD1 (6 bases). Trimming cost V 7 bases and J 2 bases, with 15 bases left between them. The CDR3 has 14 residues. Per germline, CDR1 SGHDN and CDR2 FVKESK. DNA for the CDR3: TGTGCCAGCAAATTAACAGGGTGGACCTACGAGCAGTACTTC. Amino acid sequence: CASKLTGWTYEQYF.

The chain recombines TRBV5-1 with TRBJ2-1; 9 bases are shared with TRBD1. Trimming cost V 6 bases and J 6 bases; bases outside gene matches: 10. The CDR3 extends over 15 amino acids. The germline V gene has CDR1 SGHRS and CDR2 YFSETQ. CDR3 sequence (DNA): TGCGCCAGCACCCTCGACAGGGGGACACCCAATGAGCAGTTCTTC. Its translation: CASTLDRGTPNEQFF.

This clone came up a few times. V and J are TRBV27 and TRBJ2-5; D is possibly TRBD2 (5 bases). Germline V gives CDR1 MNHEY, CDR2 SMNVEV (reference sequence). This CDR3 has 13 residues. Trimming removed 6 bases at V and 5 bases at J, with 13 bases between. The CDR3 nucleotides are TGTGCCAGCAGCAAACACCGAGGGGAGACCCAGTACTTC. Translation gives CASSKHRGETQYF.